The sequence of this T cell receptor beta chain was determined in a study of T cells in Graves' hyperthyroidism and ophthalmopathy. Germline V gene sequence: CDR1 LNHDA, CDR2 SQIVND (reference sequence). CDR3 size: 15 residues. The J segment lost 12 bases and the V segment lost 5 bases, leaving 11 bases of the junction unmatched. Regions amplified from RNA transcripts were the TCR beta CDR3 regions. The TCR CDR3 first-round RT-PCR relied on the HTBI primer set. TCRdb re-called the multiplex PCR reads with MiXCR, one entry per CDR3 protein. In the table there are hundreds of thousands of distinct CDR3 sequences, approximately 16% of which are singletons.

The sequence was obtained from a woman between 35 and 50 years old with Graves' ophthalmopathy. This chain connects TRBV19 to TRBJ2-1; 12 nucleotides match TRBD2. The sequencing sample was made of blood. The CDR3 region has the DNA TGTGCCAGTAGTGCCCAATCTAGCGGGGGGGTGGGGCAGTTCTTC. It translates to CASSAQSSGGVGQFF. The variable domain in full, with the rest retrieved from reference TRBV19 and TRBJ2-1, is DGGITQSPKYLFRKEGQNVTLSCEQNLNHDAMYWYRQDPGQGLRLIYYSQIVNDFQKGDIAEGYSVSREKKESFPLTVTSAQKNPTAFYLCASSAQSSGGVGQFFGPGTRLTVL.